This record covers a single T cell receptor beta chain. The clone's antigen remains unknown. The sample holds no much larger clone one base away, and base qualities are not on file. Library creation used the immunoSEQ multiplex PCR assay. For the multiplex PCR, a mixture combining 60 forward primers for TCR Vbeta segments and 13 reverse primers for TCR Jbeta segments was used. The CDR3 region of rearranged TCR beta genes was amplified from genomic DNA by a multiplex PCR assay. Amplified TCR beta libraries were sequenced as 87-base-pair reads on the Illumina HiSeq System. On the authors' methods: In a later analysis, 70 million to 95 million unique TCR beta chains were counted across the roughly 610 repertoires, and around 10 million of these chains were shared by at least two donors. A nearest-neighbor algorithm error-corrected the raw reads and collapsed the reads into unique sequences, merging closely related sequences to remove PCR and sequencing errors. V, D and J gene segments were assigned by aligning CDR3 sequences to IMGT reference sequences. Each retained sequence needed at least a six-nucleotide match to both a V gene segment and a J gene segment. A rearrangement was called productive if the CDR3 had no stop codons and remained in frame with V and J, and every other rearrangement was called non-productive. Following IMGT convention, CDR3 was defined as the stretch from the second conserved V-encoded cysteine to the conserved J-encoded phenylalanine. In an earlier analysis of 550 to 650 of the donors, sequences lacking an unambiguous match to a single V gene segment were excluded. In an earlier analysis of roughly 500 of the donors, V segments were called functional above 56.7% productive rearrangements and were called segregating when the between-donor standard deviation exceeded 5%. To diagnose cytomegalovirus status from the catalog of TCR beta chain sequences, a statistical classification framework was built. In a later analysis, TCR nucleotide sequences were compared against IMGT/GENE-DB human TR gene sequences so that V and J genes could be assigned. Using the TCRdist pipeline, a later analysis assigned CDR3 sequences along with most-parsimonious VDJ recombination scenarios. In a later analysis, each TCR beta chain was defined by its CDR3 amino acid sequence together with its V-gene family, and reads lacking a unique V-gene family were excluded. To address suspected cross-contamination and a sequencing artifact, a later analysis removed 450 to 700 highly shared, low-generation-probability nucleotide sequences. For each public chain, a later analysis derived a clonal expansion index from normalized ranks of inferred template counts within each repertoire. In a later analysis, generation probabilities were computed using a VDJ recombination model fitted to out-of-frame rearrangements, and the results were checked against IGoR. Hypergeometric tests were used in a later analysis to score TCR-TCR, TCR-HLA and TCR-CMV co-occurrence, with a repertoire-size bias correction applied to the TCR pairs. A later analysis estimated false discovery rates by permuting HLA or CMV assignments 20 times. In a later analysis, co-occurring TCRs were grouped using DBSCAN, with TCRdist sequence similarity added in when clustering inside HLA-allele-positive subsets. Co-occurrence clustering excluded repertoires with fewer than 30,000 or more than 120,000 public chains, plus five with anomalous nucleotide sharing. What TCRdb holds here is the immuneACCESS table cut down to in-frame rearrangements. Part of the clones is not present; checked against another copy, under half of the missing clones reflect an unresolved V gene, and the others are unexplained. The V and J calls and clone size come from that table; D and trimming were worked out from the DNA. A total of 220,000 or so clones appear in this sample, about 72% of them only once. The top ten hold approximately 3.8% of the sample.

Trimming costs V 3 bases and J 2 bases, and their ends lie 10 bases apart. CDR1 and CDR2 are read off the germline V gene as MGHDK and SYGVNS. From cysteine to phenylalanine, the CDR3 is 15 amino acids long. CDR3 DNA only is kept here, 45 bases in frame from base 1. This sample was taken from a study of cytomegalovirus exposure and HLA in healthy donors (dated by TCRdb to the late 2010s). As for the study more broadly: According to an earlier analysis of 550 to 750 of the donors, some 180 million T cells yielded some 110 million unique TCR beta sequences and approximately 300 Gb of sequence data. An early release covering some 640 HLA-typed donors comprised about 300 gigabases of sequencing data and tens of millions of unique TCR sequences. Among the approximately 400 genotyped donors, more than 70% belonged to the genetic ancestry cluster associated with self-reported Caucasian donors. The study was designed to test whether signatures of past pathogen exposure could be identified by cataloging public T cell receptors. The study used immunosequencing to profile the T cell repertoires of 666 subjects and linked those repertoires to cytomegalovirus serostatus. In addition to the first cohort of roughly 670 subjects, a separate validation cohort of 120 different subjects was used. To predict cytomegalovirus infection status, the study combined high-throughput TCR immunosequencing, statistical association of individual TCRs with disease status, and machine learning. A later analysis re-analyzed previously published TCR beta repertoires from 500 to 700 donors and added high-resolution HLA genotyping to study TCR occurrence patterns. The later analysis used no new phenotypic data to find candidate immune exposures, relying instead on TCR beta sequences and their occurrence across donors. An earlier analysis of approximately 630 of the donors applied high-throughput TCR beta sequencing to assess whether each TCR beta V gene segment acted as functional or pseudogenic. Donor age, sex, ethnicity and CMV serostatus were compiled alongside the repertoire data. A later genetic analysis used genome-wide SNP genotypes for about 65% of the 666 donors, treating that subset as a discovery cohort. Every repertoire in the discovery cohort had been generated on one and the same sequencing platform. HLA typing included class I and class II loci at four-digit resolution. Typing coverage varied by locus: about 620-630 donors for A, B, C, DRB1 and DQB1; more than 500 for DQA1; around 610 for DPA1; 450 to 480 for DPB1. Roughly 5 DR-DQ haplotypes were handled as single units for association and clustering, since linkage in the cohort was strong. Across some 400 genotyped donors of the cohort, an average of approximately 220,000 unique TCR beta nucleotide sequences per donor were sequenced, and around 20% of those sequences were non-productive. Study-wide conclusions, independent of this receptor: Because counts were too low, roughly 16 rarely observed V segments, including chromosome 9 orphons, were left out of the earlier analysis of a few hundred of the donors. At a false discovery rate of 0.05, a later analysis linked 15,000 to 20,000 TCR beta sequences to specific HLA alleles. In an earlier analysis of fewer than 750 of the donors, most TCR beta V segments were observed in productive rearrangements about 87% or about 30% of the time, broadly matching IMGT annotations. In the study, about 150 TCR beta chains were listed as associated with cytomegalovirus. A few of the identified cytomegalovirus-associated TCR beta chains were confirmed in vitro to be specific for cytomegalovirus antigens. In a later genetic analysis, fewer N-insertions in productive TCRs were reported among donors in an Asian-associated ancestry cluster than the 666-donor mean. Some IMGT-functional V segments, including TRBV6-2 and TRBV6-3, could not be told apart with the 87-base-pair reads, so those segments were excluded. A further reported finding was that TCR beta sequences accurately predicted the HLA-A and HLA-B alleles for most subjects in the first cohort. In a later analysis, TCR association rates were found to vary across HLA loci, with the most associated TCRs seen for DRB1 alleles and the fewest for HLA-C alleles. The only immune exposure information available for the cohort was CMV serostatus. This cohort had only TCR beta chains sequenced, and the lack of alpha or paired-chain data limited which features could be detected. In a later analysis, HLA-associated TCR beta chains were found to be more clonally expanded and to have lower generation probabilities than equally common non-associated chains. Several of the top co-occurrence clusters appeared to be linked to parvovirus B19, influenza, CMV and Epstein-Barr virus, according to a later analysis. In a later analysis, most CMV-associated TCR beta chains were found to appear HLA-restricted, with HLA associations seemingly driven largely by CMV exposure. When HLA alleles, especially DR and DQ, strongly co-occurred, TCR associations were difficult to assign to individual alleles. The presence/absence analyses assumed that sequencing depth was roughly uniform across donors, and that assumption may not be true. According to the authors, the approach could potentially be generalized to other disease states and immunological phenotypes. Because some donors lacked HLA typing at each locus, the association tests relied only on the typed subset. Correlated functional status among segregating V segments might be attributable to linkage disequilibrium, but an unknown experimental factor could not be ruled out. Across donors, most TCR sequences were observed very rarely, whereas some public TCRs were present in many individuals. A cluster of highly shared sequence variants was judged likely to be a technical artifact of the sequencing pipeline. In both the original and validation cohorts, the classifier was reported to diagnose cytomegalovirus status with high specificity and sensitivity. In a later genetic analysis, a missense DCLRE1C variant was associated with V-gene and J-gene trimming of TCR beta chains, and the association was replicated in an independent cohort.

The cohort consisted of 670 or so healthy bone marrow donors. Cohort members were all nominally healthy when sampled, although unrecorded immune exposures were likely present. The donor tested CMV seronegative and was one of the 352 seronegative cohort members. Every donor gave a peripheral blood sample, and the peripheral blood mononuclear cells from that sample were used for TCR beta sequencing. Genomic DNA was extracted from the blood cell samples with the Qiagen DNeasy Blood Extraction Kit. The specimen was PBMCs. This receptor was taken from a male donor in good health and CMV-seronegative. The receptor chain draws on TRBV25-1 and TRBJ2-2; tentative D gene TRBD1, with 5 bases matching. The CDR3 protein sequence reads: CASSESTGNTGELFF. The DNA is as follows: TGTGCCAGCAGTGAGTCTACAGGCAACACCGGGGAGCTGTTTTTT. Joined to the reference TRBV25-1 and TRBJ2-2 proteins, this CDR3 gives the full variable domain: EADIYQTPRYLVIGTGKKITLECSQTMGHDKMYWYQQDPGMELHLIHYSYGVNSTEKGDLSSESTVSRIRTEHFPLTLESARPSHTSQYLCASSESTGNTGELFFGEGSRLTVL.